This entry concerns a single TCR beta chain. Germline V CDR1 and CDR2: MDHEN, SYDVKM. J was trimmed by 7 bases and V by 6 bases; bases with no gene match: 8. The CDR3 has 13 amino acids. The data were taken from a study of Graves' ophthalmopathy and Graves' hyperthyroidism. RNA served as the template for amplifying TCR beta CDR3 regions. In the first round, RT-PCR was carried out with HTBI primers, and a multiplex PCR formed the second round. TCRdb re-analysed the multiplex PCR reads in MiXCR, keeping a single row per CDR3 protein. Here the sample spans over 500,000 distinct CDR3 sequences, about 20% being singletons.

This TCR was recovered from a woman between 18 and 30 years old with stable Graves' hyperthyroidism. Some clones in this sample may be carry-over from other donors' samples. Input material: peripheral blood. The chain links TRBV28 to TRBJ1-2; 7 bases are shared with TRBD1. Here the CDR3 DNA reads TGTGCCAGCAGCTACACAGGGGAAGCTGGCTACACCTTC. It is translated as CASSYTGEAGYTF.